This TCR beta chain was documented in a study of shared clonotypes between healthy human individuals. Study in general: Aged 18 to 49, the donors were a couple of women and a few men.

Assay: immunoSEQ multiplex PCR; the TCRdb copy retains only in-frame clones and omits some. The data hold 500,000 or so clones, with about 96% observed a single time. The trim removed 0 bases at V and 5 bases at J, leaving 8 bases unmatched. The CDR3 length is 17 residues. Germline CDR1 and CDR2: SGHVS and FQNEAQ. This sequence was found in a woman aged 25 to 45 in good health. This chain links TRBV7-8 with TRBJ2-1; 9 bases map to TRBD2. Sequencing was performed on naive CD4+ T cells sorted from blood. Subset of the sample: CD45RA+ positively selected. The CDR3 is CASSLARRTSANNEQFF. In DNA, the CDR3 is TGTGCCAGCAGCTTAGCGCGTAGGACTAGCGCGAACAATGAGCAGTTCTTC.